The 17 T cell receptor beta chains in this list originate from one sample, sequenced in a study of T-cell reconstitution after alpha-beta-depleted transplantation in children. It was with unique molecular identifiers that the TCRbeta library was prepared. TCRdb re-called the PCR reads with MiXCR, one entry per CDR3 protein. The data hold approximately 200,000 distinct CDR3 sequences, with more than 12% observed a single time. The sample in question was PBMCs from the stem cell graft donor, obtained from the stem cell graft. Receptors originate from a human donor who donated a stem cell graft to a child with acute lymphoblastic leukemia.

There are a few counts of this clonotype. This chain connects TRBV20-1 to TRBJ2-7, with D possibly TRBD2 on 6 matching bases. CDR3 length: 12 residues. Between the trimmed V and J ends, which lost 0 bases and 11 bases, there was a span of 14 bases. Germline loops: CDR1 DFQATT, CDR2 SNEGSKA (reference sequence). The CDR3 region is CSARESRVAEYF. The CDR3 nucleotides are TGCAGTGCTAGAGAGTCGCGGGTAGCGGAGTACTTC.

In this sample, this clonotype turned up a few times. The chain combines TRBV5-1 with TRBJ2-1; 8 nucleotides agree with TRBD1. Germline V CDR1 and CDR2: SGHRS, YFSETQ. The CDR3 extends over 17 amino acids. J was trimmed by 0 bases and V by 0 bases; bases with no gene match: 5. The CDR3 nucleotides are TGCGCCAGCAGCTTGGGACAGGGGTTAAGCTCCTACAATGAGCAGTTCTTC. Amino acid sequence: CASSLGQGLSSYNEQFF.

This clonotype was counted at least ten times. The junction does not match germline at one end; this may be a read error. The V gene is TRBV20-1, the J gene TRBJ2-1; TRBD2 agrees at 7 bases. Per germline, CDR1 DFQATT and CDR2 SNEGSKA (reference sequence). This CDR3 has 11 amino acids. The chain's CDR3 is CSASGLGERFF. The CDR3 region has the DNA TGCAGTGCTAGCGGACTAGGCGAGCGGTTCTTC.

At least ten counts were recorded for this clonotype. The chain joins TRBV2 to TRBJ2-5; D gene unclear. This CDR3 has 15 amino acids. V gave up 6 bases and J gave up 5 bases, with 19 bases separating them. CDR1 and CDR2 from the germline V gene are SNHLY and FYNNEI. CDR3 nucleotide sequence: TGTGCCAGCAGGGAACCCCGAAAGCGTCGCGAGACCCAGTACTTC. Its protein product is CASREPRKRRETQYF.

This clonotype occurred many times. The V and J genes are TRBV24-1 and TRBJ2-3, with 8 bases that match TRBD1. Germline CDR1 and CDR2: KGHDR and SFDVKD. CDR3 length equals 15 residues. Germline trimming cut 4 bases from V and 6 bases from J; bases unmatched to any gene: 8. The CDR3 DNA is TGTGCCACCAGTGACGCCCAGGGGGCTTATGATACGCAGTATTTT. Protein sequence: CATSDAQGAYDTQYF.

The CDR3 loop is CSVERQGIADEQFF. As DNA, the CDR3 is TGCAGCGTTGAAAGACAGGGGATAGCCGATGAGCAGTTCTTC. V and J are TRBV29-1 and TRBJ2-1, with 8 bases identical to TRBD1. V trimming: 2 bases; J trimming: 8 bases; junction bases outside the gene matches: 8. There are 14 residues in the CDR3. CDR1 and CDR2 (germline): SQVTM, ANQGSEA.

This clonotype was counted a single time. This chain connects TRBV11-3 to TRBJ2-3; D not resolved. V was trimmed by 10 bases and J by 11 bases, leaving 16 bases between them. The V gene's germline CDR1 is SGHNT and CDR2 YENEEA. The CDR3 covers 11 residues. The CDR3 region is CAITHFGKQYF. DNA for the CDR3: TGTGCCATTACGCACTTTGGGAAGCAGTATTTT.

This clonotype was detected ten times or more. The chain recombines TRBV7-9 with TRBJ1-1; no clear D. Germline-derived CDR1 and CDR2 are SEHNR and FQNEAQ (reference sequence). The CDR3 has 11 residues. V gave up 5 bases and J gave up 6 bases, with 7 bases separating them. CDR3 DNA: TGTGCCAGCAGCGTCATATCTGAAGCTTTCTTT. As protein: CASSVISEAFF.

This clonotype was recorded at least ten times. The V and J genes are TRBV24-1 and TRBJ2-3, with TRBD2 as a possible D gene (5 bases). In germline, CDR1 is KGHDR, CDR2 SFDVKD. The CDR3 is 14 amino acids. The V and J ends lost 3 bases and 8 bases respectively, with 14 bases between them. CDR3 DNA: TGTGCCACCAGTGATCCGGGATCCCGGGCTACGCAGTATTTT. Translated, it gives CATSDPGSRATQYF.

This clonotype was found many times. The J gene is TRBJ2-2, the V gene TRBV28; D is unresolved. The CDR3 runs 12 residues. Germline V gives CDR1 MDHEN, CDR2 SYDVKM. V shed 4 bases and J shed 7 bases, with 7 bases lying between them. For the CDR3, the DNA is TGTGCCAGCAGTTCCCCGGGCGGGGAGCTGTTTTTT. It is translated as CASSSPGGELFF.

The V gene is TRBV4-1, the J gene TRBJ2-2, with 12 bases identical to TRBD2. The V gene end was trimmed by 0 bases and the J gene end by 3 bases; junction bases not matched to a gene: 8. Germline V lookup: CDR1 MGHRA, CDR2 YSYEKL. The CDR3 sequence is 19 residues long. For the CDR3, the DNA is TGCGCCAGCAGCCAAGATACAAGACTAGCGGGAGCGTACACCGGGGAGCTGTTTTTT. This sequence encodes CASSQDTRLAGAYTGELFF.

This clonotype came up many times. The chain has TRBV7-9 and TRBJ2-3, with D possibly being TRBD1 (5 bases). Trimming removed 4 bases at V and 5 bases at J, with 7 bases between. This CDR3 comprises 12 residues. Looked up from germline, CDR1 is SEHNR and CDR2 is FQNEAQ (reference sequence). The CDR3 sequence is CASSYTGDTQYF. As DNA, the CDR3 is TGTGCCAGCAGCTATACAGGAGATACGCAGTATTTT.

At least ten counts were recorded for this clonotype. The CDR3 does not close with the conserved phenylalanine or tryptophan, likely indicating a read error. The DNA is omitted, as the CDR3 cannot be located on it reliably, and the CDR3 follows TCRdb's listing. The CDR3 reads CSGGAGKDIGN. The chain couples TRBV29-1 to TRBJ2-1; the table assigns TRBD1, which was not confirmed against the DNA. CDR1 and CDR2 (germline): SQVTM, ANQGSEA. With termini counted, the CDR3 has 11 amino acids.

This clonotype was seen ten or more times. The CDR3 nucleotides read TGTGCCAGCAGTTCGAACAGGGAAAGAGGAAACACCATATATTTT. Encoded protein: CASSSNRERGNTIYF. The chain carries TRBV12-3 or TRBV12-4 and TRBJ1-3; possibly TRBD1 for D (6 bases). Trimming left V 4 bases short and J 4 bases short, with 14 bases between. The CDR3 runs to 15 residues.

In its sample, this clonotype was seen many times. This sequence joins TRBV7-8 and TRBJ2-5; TRBD1 matches 9 bases. Per the germline V gene, CDR1 is SGHVS and CDR2 is FQNEAQ. V shed 4 bases and J 0 bases; nucleotides not matched to a gene: 15. This CDR3 has 19 residues. The CDR3 nucleotides read TGTGCCAGCAGCTCGGACAGGGGAACTATTGGACTAAACCAAGAGACCCAGTACTTC. Translating gives CASSSDRGTIGLNQETQYF.

This clonotype was recorded at least ten times. The chain recombines TRBV27 with TRBJ2-2, with TRBD2 matching 11 bases. This CDR3 contains 17 residues. Germline CDR1 is MNHEY and CDR2 is SMNVEV (reference sequence). Unmatched junction bases numbered 10, after V lost 5 bases and J lost 5 bases. In DNA, the CDR3 is TGTGCCAGCAGTCCCCGTAGCGGGAGGGCCCAAACCGGGGAGCTGTTTTTT. This translates into CASSPRSGRAQTGELFF.

This clonotype was counted many times. The chain's CDR3 is CASSPGRGAGSGANVLTF. The CDR3 nucleotides read TGTGCCAGCAGCCCGGGTAGGGGGGCCGGCTCTGGGGCCAACGTCCTGACTTTC. The chain carries TRBV11-1 and TRBJ2-6; D may be TRBD1 or TRBD2 (6 bases each). CDR3 length equals 18 residues. In germline, CDR1 is SGHAT, CDR2 FQDESV (reference sequence). V was cut by 5 bases and J by 0 bases, with 17 bases left in between.